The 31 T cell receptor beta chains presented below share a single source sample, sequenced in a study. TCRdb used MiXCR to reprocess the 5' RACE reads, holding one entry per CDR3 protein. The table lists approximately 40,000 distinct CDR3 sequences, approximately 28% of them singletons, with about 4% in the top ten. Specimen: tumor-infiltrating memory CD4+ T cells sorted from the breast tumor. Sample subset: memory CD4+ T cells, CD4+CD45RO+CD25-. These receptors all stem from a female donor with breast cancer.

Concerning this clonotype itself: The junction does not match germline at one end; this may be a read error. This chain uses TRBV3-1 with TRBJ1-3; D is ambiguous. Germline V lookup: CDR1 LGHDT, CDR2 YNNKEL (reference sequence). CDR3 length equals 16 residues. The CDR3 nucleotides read TGTGCCAGCAGCCGCGACCGCAGAGTAACCGGAAACACCATATACTTT. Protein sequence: CASSRDRRVTGNTIYF. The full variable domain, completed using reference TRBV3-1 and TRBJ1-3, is DTAVSQTPKYLVTQMGNDKSIKCEQNLGHDTMYWYKQDSKKFLKIMFSYNNKELIINETVPNRFSPKSPDKAHLNLHINSLELGDSAVYFCASSRDRRVTGNTIYFGEGSWLTVV.

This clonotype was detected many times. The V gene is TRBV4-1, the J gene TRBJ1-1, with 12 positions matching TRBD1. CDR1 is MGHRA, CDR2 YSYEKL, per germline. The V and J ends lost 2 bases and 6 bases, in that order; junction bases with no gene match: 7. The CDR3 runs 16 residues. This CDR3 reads CASSQTGTGGNSEAFF. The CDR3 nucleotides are TGCGCCAGCAGCCAAACCGGGACAGGGGGCAATTCTGAAGCTTTCTTT.

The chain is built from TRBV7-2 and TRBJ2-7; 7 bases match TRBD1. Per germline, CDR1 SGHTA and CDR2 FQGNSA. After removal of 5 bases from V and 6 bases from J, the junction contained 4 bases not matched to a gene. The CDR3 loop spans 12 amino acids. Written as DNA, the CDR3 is TGTGCCAGCAGCCCAGGGGACAGCGAGCAGTACTTC. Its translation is CASSPGDSEQYF.

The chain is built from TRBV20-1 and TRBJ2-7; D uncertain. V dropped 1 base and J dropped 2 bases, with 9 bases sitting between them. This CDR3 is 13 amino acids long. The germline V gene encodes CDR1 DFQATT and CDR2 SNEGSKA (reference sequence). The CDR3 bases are TGCAGTGCTAGAGTCCCTGGAACCTACGAGCAGTACTTC. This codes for CSARVPGTYEQYF.

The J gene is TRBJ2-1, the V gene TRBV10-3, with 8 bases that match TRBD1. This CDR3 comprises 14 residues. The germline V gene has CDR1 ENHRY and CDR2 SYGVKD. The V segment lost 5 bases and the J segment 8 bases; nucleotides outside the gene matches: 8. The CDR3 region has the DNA TGTGCCATCAGTCTTAAGGACAGGGAAGATGAGCAGTTCTTC. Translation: CAISLKDREDEQFF.

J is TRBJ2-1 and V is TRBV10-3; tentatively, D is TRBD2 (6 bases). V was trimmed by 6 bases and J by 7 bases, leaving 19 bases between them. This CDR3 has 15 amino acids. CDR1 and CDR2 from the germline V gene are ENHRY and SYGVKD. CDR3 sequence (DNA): TGTGCCATCAGCCGCGCGGGGAGCCGGGGGAATGAGCAGTTCTTC. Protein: CAISRAGSRGNEQFF.

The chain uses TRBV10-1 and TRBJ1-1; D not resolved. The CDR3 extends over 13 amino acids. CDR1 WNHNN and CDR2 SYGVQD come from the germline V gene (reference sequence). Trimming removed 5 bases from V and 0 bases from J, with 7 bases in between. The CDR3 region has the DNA TGCGCCAGCAGTCTTCCTATGAACACTGAAGCTTTCTTT. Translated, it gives CASSLPMNTEAFF.

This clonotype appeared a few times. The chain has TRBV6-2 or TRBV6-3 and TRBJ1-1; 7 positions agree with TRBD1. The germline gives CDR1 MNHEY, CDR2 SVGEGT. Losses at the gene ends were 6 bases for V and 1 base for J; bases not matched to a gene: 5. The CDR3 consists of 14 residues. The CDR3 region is CASSHQGGNTEAFF. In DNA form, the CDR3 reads TGTGCCAGCAGCCATCAGGGGGGGAACACTGAAGCTTTCTTT.

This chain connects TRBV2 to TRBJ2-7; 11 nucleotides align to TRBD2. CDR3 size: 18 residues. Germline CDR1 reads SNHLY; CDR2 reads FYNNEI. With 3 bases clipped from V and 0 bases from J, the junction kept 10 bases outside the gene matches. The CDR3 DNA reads TGTGCCAGCAGTGAGGATCTAGCGGGAGGACCTTTCTCCTACGAGCAGTACTTC. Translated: CASSEDLAGGPFSYEQYF.

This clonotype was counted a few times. For the CDR3, the DNA is TGTGCCAGCAGTCGTAGCGGGGCCGCCACAGATACGCAGTATTTT. Translation gives CASSRSGAATDTQYF. This chain uses TRBV7-3 with TRBJ2-3; 8 bases agree with TRBD2. CDR3 length: 15 amino acids. Per the germline V gene, CDR1 is SGHTA and CDR2 is FQGTGA. With V trimmed by 6 bases and J by 2 bases, 7 bases remained unmatched.

CDR3 sequence (DNA): TGTGCCAGCAGCCGAGTTTCCAACCGGGAGCTGTTTTTT. Residues: CASSRVSNRELFF. The chain carries TRBV9 and TRBJ2-2; D not resolved. V lost 4 bases and J 9 bases, leaving 13 bases between the germline ends. This CDR3 is 13 amino acids long. Per germline, CDR1 SGDLS and CDR2 YYNGEE. The complete variable domain, with remaining parts taken from reference TRBV9 and TRBJ2-2, reads DSGVTQTPKHLITATGQRVTLRCSPRSGDLSVYWYQQSLDQGLQFLIQYYNGEERAKGNILERFSAQQFPDLHSELNLSSLELGDSALYFCASSRVSNRELFFGEGSRLTVL.

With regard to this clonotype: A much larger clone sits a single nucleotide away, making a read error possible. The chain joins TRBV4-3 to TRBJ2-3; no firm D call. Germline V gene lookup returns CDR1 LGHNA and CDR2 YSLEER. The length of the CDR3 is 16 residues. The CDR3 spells CASSLRTTMGTDMQYF. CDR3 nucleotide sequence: TGCGCCAGCAGCCTCCGGACCACAATGGGCACAGATATGCAGTATTTT.

The CDR3 DNA reads TGTGCCAGCAGTTTTTCAGGTGGAGAGACCCAGTACTTC. Translation gives CASSFSGGETQYF. V is TRBV12-3 or TRBV12-4 and J is TRBJ2-5; unclear D gene. The CDR3 runs 13 residues. Deletions cut 3 bases from V and 4 bases from J, with 9 bases between.

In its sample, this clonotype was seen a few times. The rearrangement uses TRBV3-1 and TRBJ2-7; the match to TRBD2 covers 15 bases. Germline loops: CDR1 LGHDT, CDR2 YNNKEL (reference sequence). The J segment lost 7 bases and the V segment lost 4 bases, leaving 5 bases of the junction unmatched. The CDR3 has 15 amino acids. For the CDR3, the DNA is TGTGCCAGCAGCCTCTCCGGGACTAGCGGGGGGGAGCAGTACTTC. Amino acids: CASSLSGTSGGEQYF.

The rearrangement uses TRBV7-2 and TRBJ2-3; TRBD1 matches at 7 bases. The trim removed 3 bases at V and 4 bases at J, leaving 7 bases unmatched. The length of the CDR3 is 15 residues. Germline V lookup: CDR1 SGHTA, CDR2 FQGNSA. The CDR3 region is CASSLSRQGPDTQYF. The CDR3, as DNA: TGTGCCAGCAGCTTGTCCCGACAGGGCCCAGATACGCAGTATTTT.

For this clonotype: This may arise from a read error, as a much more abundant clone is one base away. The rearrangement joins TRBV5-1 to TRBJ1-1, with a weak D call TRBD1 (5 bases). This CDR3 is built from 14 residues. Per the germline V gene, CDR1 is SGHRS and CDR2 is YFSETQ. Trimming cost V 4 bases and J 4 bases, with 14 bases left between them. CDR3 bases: TGCGCCAGCAGCCTGAACGGGGGTAGCACTGAAGCTTTCTTT. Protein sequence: CASSLNGGSTEAFF.

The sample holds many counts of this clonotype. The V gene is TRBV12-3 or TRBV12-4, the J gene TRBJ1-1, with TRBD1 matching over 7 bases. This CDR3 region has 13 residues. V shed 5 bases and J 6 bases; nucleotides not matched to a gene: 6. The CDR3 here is CASSPDRVSEAFF. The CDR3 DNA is TGTGCCAGCAGTCCCGACAGGGTGTCTGAAGCTTTCTTT.

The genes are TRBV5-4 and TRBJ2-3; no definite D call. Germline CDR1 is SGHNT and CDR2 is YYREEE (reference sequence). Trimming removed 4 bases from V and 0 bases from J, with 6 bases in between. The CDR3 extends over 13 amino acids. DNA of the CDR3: TGTGCCAGCAGCCCGGACAGCACAGATACGCAGTATTTT. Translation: CASSPDSTDTQYF.

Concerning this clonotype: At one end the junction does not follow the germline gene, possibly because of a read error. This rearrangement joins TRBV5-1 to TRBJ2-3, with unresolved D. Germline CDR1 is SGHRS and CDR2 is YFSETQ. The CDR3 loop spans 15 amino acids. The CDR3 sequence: CAGSLQNGGTDTQYF. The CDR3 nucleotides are TGCGCCGGCAGCTTACAAAACGGAGGCACAGATACGCAGTATTTT.

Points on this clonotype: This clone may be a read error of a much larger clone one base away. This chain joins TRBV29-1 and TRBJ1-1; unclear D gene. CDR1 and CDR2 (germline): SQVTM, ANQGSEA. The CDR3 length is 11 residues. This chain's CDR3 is CGGHLNTEAFF. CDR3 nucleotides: TGCGGCGGGCATCTGAACACTGAAGCTTTCTTT.

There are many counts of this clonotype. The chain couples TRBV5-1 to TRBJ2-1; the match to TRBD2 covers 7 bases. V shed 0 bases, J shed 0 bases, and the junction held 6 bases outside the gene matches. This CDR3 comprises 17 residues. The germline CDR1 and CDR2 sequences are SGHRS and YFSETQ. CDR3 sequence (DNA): TGCGCCAGCAGCTTGGCTACTAGCGTAAGCTCCTACAATGAGCAGTTCTTC. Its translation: CASSLATSVSSYNEQFF.

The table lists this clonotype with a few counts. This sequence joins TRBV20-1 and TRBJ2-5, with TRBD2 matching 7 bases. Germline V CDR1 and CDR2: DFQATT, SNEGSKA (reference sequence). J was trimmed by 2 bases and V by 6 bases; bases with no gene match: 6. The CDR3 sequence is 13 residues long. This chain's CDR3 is CSAKKAGQETQYF. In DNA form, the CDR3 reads TGCAGTGCCAAAAAAGCGGGACAAGAGACCCAGTACTTC.

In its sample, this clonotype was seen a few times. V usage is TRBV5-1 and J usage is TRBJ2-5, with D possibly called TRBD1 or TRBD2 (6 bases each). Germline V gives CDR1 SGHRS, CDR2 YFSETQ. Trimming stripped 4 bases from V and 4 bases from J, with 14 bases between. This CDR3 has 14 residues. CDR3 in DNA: TGCGCCAGCAGCCCATCGGGGGCGTCAGAGACCCAGTACTTC. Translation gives CASSPSGASETQYF.

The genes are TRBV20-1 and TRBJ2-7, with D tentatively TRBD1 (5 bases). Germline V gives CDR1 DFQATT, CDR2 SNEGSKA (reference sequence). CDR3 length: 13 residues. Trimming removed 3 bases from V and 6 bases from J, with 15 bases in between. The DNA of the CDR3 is TGCAGTGCTAGTTTCAAGGGGATCGGCGAGCAGTACTTC. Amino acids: CSASFKGIGEQYF.

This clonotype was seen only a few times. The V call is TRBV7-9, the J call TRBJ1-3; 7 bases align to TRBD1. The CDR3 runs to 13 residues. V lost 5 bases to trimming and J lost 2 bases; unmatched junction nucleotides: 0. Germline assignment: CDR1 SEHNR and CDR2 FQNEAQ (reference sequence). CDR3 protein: CASSRGPGNTIYF. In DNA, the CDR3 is TGTGCCAGCAGCAGGGGGCCTGGAAACACCATATATTTT.

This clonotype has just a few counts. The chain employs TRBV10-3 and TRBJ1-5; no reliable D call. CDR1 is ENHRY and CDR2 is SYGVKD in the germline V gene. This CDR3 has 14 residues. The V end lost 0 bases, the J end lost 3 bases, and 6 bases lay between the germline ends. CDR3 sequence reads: CAISESAVNQPQHF. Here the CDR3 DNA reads TGTGCCATCAGTGAGTCGGCGGTCAATCAGCCCCAGCATTTT.

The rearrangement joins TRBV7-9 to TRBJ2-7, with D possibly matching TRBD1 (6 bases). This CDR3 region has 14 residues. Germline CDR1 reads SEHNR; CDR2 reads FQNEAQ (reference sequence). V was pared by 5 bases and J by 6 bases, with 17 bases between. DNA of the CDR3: TGTGCCAGCAGCCCGACCATACAGGGTAGCGAGCAGTACTTC. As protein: CASSPTIQGSEQYF. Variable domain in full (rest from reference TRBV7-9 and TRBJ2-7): DTGVSQNPRHKITKRGQNVTFRCDPISEHNRLYWYRQTLGQGPEFLTYFQNEAQLEKSRLLSDRFSAERPKGSFSTLEIQRTEQGDSAMYLCASSPTIQGSEQYFGPGTRLTVT.

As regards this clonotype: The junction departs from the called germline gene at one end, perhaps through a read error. The CDR3: CASSLVRNVQFF. The CDR3 DNA follows: TGTGCCAGCAGCTTGGTCCGCAATGTGCAGTTCTTC. The chain has TRBV5-5 and TRBJ2-1; no clear D gene. CDR1 and CDR2 (germline): SGHKS, YYEKEE (reference sequence). CDR3 size: 12 residues.

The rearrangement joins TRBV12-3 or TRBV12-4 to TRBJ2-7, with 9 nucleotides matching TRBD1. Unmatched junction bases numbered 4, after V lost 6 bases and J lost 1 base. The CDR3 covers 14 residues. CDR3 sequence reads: CASRGQGTSYEQYF. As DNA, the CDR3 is TGTGCCAGCAGGGGACAGGGAACTTCCTACGAGCAGTACTTC.

CDR3 loop: CASSLLGQGTEAFF. The CDR3 DNA reads TGTGCCAGCAGCCTTTTGGGACAGGGCACTGAAGCTTTCTTT. J is TRBJ1-1 and V is TRBV7-9; 9 bases are shared with TRBD1. The CDR3 is 14 amino acids. V lost 5 bases to trimming and J lost 4 bases; unmatched junction nucleotides: 5. Germline lookup yields CDR1 SEHNR and CDR2 FQNEAQ (reference sequence).

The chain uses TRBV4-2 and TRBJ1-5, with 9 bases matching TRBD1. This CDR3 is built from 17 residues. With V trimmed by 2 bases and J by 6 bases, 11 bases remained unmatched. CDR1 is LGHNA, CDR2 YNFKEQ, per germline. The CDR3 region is CASSQTSGTGTGQPQHF. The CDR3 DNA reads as TGTGCCAGCAGCCAAACCTCCGGGACAGGGACAGGTCAGCCCCAGCATTTT.